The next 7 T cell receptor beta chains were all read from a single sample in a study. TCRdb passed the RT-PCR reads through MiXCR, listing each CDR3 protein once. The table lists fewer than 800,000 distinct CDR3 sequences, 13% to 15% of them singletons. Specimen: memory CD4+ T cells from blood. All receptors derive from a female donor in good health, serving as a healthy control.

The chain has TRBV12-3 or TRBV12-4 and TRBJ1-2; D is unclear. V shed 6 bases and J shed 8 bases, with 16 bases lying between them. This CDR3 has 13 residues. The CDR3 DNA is TGTGCCAGCAGCCGCGGACCGATCGTGGGCTACACCTTC. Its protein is CASSRGPIVGYTF.

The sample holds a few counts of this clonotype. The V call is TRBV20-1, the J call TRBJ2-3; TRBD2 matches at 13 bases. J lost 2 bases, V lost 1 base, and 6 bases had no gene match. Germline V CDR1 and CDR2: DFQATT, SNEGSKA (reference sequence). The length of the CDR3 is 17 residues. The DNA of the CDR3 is TGCAGTGCTAGAGCCAGGACTAGCGGGGGACTCACAGATACGCAGTATTTT. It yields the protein CSARARTSGGLTDTQYF.

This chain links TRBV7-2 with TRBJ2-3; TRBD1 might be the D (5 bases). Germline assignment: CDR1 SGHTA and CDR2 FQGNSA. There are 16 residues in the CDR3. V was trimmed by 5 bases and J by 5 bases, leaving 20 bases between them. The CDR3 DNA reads TGTGCCAGCAGCCTAGGGGCAGGGCGTGGACAAGATACGCAGTATTTT. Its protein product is CASSLGAGRGQDTQYF.

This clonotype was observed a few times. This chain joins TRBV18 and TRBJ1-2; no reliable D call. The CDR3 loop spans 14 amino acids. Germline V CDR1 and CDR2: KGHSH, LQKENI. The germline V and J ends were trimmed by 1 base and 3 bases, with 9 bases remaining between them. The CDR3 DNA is TGTGCCAGCTCACCACAGACGGAGGACTATGGCTACACCTTC. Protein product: CASSPQTEDYGYTF.

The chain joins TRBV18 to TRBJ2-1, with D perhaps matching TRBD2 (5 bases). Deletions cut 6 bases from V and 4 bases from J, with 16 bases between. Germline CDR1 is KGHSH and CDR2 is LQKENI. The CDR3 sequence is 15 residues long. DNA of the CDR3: TGTGCCAGCTCCACTTTGAGCGGCCTATACAATGAGCAGTTCTTC. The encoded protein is CASSTLSGLYNEQFF.

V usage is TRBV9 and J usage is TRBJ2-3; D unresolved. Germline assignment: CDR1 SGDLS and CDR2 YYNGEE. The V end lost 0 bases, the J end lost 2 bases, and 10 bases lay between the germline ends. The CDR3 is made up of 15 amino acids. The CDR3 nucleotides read TGTGCCAGCAGCGTAGAGTCTACTTTCACAGATACGCAGTATTTT. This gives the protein CASSVESTFTDTQYF.

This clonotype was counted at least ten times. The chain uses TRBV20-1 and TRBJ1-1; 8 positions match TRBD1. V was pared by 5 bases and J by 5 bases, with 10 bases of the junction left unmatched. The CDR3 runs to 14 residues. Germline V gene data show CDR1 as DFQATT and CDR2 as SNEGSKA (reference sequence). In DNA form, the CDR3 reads TGCAGTGCTTCGACAGGGGCGACGAGAACTGAAGCTTTCTTT. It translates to CSASTGATRTEAFF.